This TCR beta chain was sequenced during a study of PD-1 blockade in classical Hodgkin lymphoma. Each patient relapsed following autologous stem cell transplantation, and prior brentuximab vedotin exposure differed. Reported best responses ranged across complete response, partial response or progressive disease. Trimming took 6 bases from V and 4 from J, leaving 12 bases between them. CDR1 SGHAT and CDR2 FQNNGV come from the germline V gene. This CDR3 region has 14 residues. Clones were sequenced by immunoSEQ multiplex PCR, and TCRdb holds only the in-frame ones, with some missing. The sample lists about 86,000 clones, around 90% occurring once.

The chain employs TRBV11-2 and TRBJ1-4; D gene uncertain. This clonotype originated in a human donor with classical Hodgkin lymphoma. Here the sequenced sample was peripheral blood mononuclear cells (PBMCs), taken at baseline. The CDR3: CASSLWQDNEKLFF. In DNA form, the CDR3 reads TGTGCCAGCAGTCTGTGGCAGGATAATGAAAAACTGTTTTTT.